These 21 T cell receptor beta chains originate from one sample sequenced in a study of radiotherapy plus CTLA-4 blockade in lung cancer (dated by TCRdb to the late 2010s). The library was prepared using the immunoSEQ multiplex PCR assay. TCRdb took this table from immuneACCESS and kept in-frame rearrangements with V and J called. Such tables lack part of the clones; where checked against another copy, unresolved V genes explain under half of the gap, and the rest is unexplained. The sample has tens of thousands of clones on record, more than 75% of them singletons. About a sixth of the sample comes from the top ten. The sequencing here drew on peripheral blood, taken from a patient treated with radiotherapy plus ipilimumab. These receptors were obtained from a human donor with non-small cell lung cancer that progressed on radiotherapy plus ipilimumab.

The chain couples TRBV30 to TRBJ2-5; D perhaps matches TRBD1 (5 bases). Trimming removed 3 bases at V and 5 bases at J, with 16 bases between. The CDR3 extends over 14 amino acids. The germline CDR1 and CDR2 sequences are GTSNPN and SVGIG (reference sequence). CDR3 nucleotide sequence: TGTGCCTGGAGCAGGATGGGGCGGCCGGAGACCCAGTACTTC. Translated: CAWSRMGRPETQYF.

The CDR3 DNA reads as TGTGCCAGTAGTGTGGGACTAGCGAGCACAGATACGCAGTATTTT. This sequence encodes CASSVGLASTDTQYF. V is TRBV19 and J is TRBJ2-3, with TRBD2 identical over 10 bases. V shed 5 bases and J 0 bases; nucleotides not matched to a gene: 2. This CDR3 has 15 residues. CDR1 and CDR2 (germline): LNHDA, SQIVND (reference sequence).

V usage is TRBV27 and J usage is TRBJ1-2; D may be TRBD1 (6 bases). Germline CDR1 is MNHEY and CDR2 is SMNVEV (reference sequence). This CDR3 has 14 residues. With 0 bases removed from V and 8 bases from J, the gap between germline ends came to 13 bases. This CDR3 is CASSLSWGAGGYTF. The CDR3 nucleotides read TGTGCCAGCAGTTTATCGTGGGGGGCAGGGGGCTACACCTTC.

V gene TRBV28 combines with J gene TRBJ1-4, with D perhaps matching TRBD1 (5 bases). The CDR3 totals 15 residues. CDR1 and CDR2 from the germline V gene are MDHEN and SYDVKM. V was pared by 5 bases and J by 3 bases, with 13 bases between. This chain's CDR3 is CASSALGAANEKLFF. CDR3 nucleotide sequence: TGTGCCAGCAGTGCCCTAGGGGCAGCTAATGAAAAACTGTTTTTT. Complete variable domain (other parts from reference TRBV28 and TRBJ1-4): DVKVTQSSRYLVKRTGEKVFLECVQDMDHENMFWYRQDPGLGLRLIYFSYDVKMKEKGDIPEGYSVSREKKERFSLILESASTNQTSMYLCASSALGAANEKLFFGSGTQLSVL.

The chain combines TRBV18 with TRBJ2-7; no reliable D call. The CDR3 runs 13 residues. Trimming took 3 bases from V and 2 from J, leaving 8 bases between them. The germline gives CDR1 KGHSH, CDR2 LQKENI. The chain's CDR3 is CASSPGQTYEQYF. The CDR3 coding sequence is TGTGCCAGCTCACCCGGCCAGACCTACGAGCAGTACTTC.

The chain combines TRBV5-1 with TRBJ2-3, with 7 bases identical to TRBD1. J gave up 4 bases and V 4 bases, and 6 bases lay outside the gene matches. CDR1 is SGHRS and CDR2 is YFSETQ in the germline V gene. The CDR3 spans 14 residues. CDR3 sequence (DNA): TGCGCCAGCAGCCCGGGACAGCCTGCAGATACGCAGTATTTT. Translating gives CASSPGQPADTQYF.

The rearrangement joins TRBV19 to TRBJ1-5; possibly TRBD1 for D (5 bases). With 8 bases removed from V and 4 bases from J, the gap between germline ends came to 18 bases. Germline-derived CDR1 and CDR2 are LNHDA and SQIVND (reference sequence). This CDR3 is 15 amino acids long. CDR3 sequence reads: CASRGTLGRNQPQHF. Here the CDR3 DNA reads TGTGCCAGTCGAGGGACCCTCGGCCGAAATCAGCCCCAGCATTTT. The full variable domain, rest sourced from reference TRBV19 and TRBJ1-5, is DGGITQSPKYLFRKEGQNVTLSCEQNLNHDAMYWYRQDPGQGLRLIYYSQIVNDFQKGDIAEGYSVSREKKESFPLTVTSAQKNPTAFYLCASRGTLGRNQPQHFGDGTRLSIL.

The chain is built from TRBV11-3 and TRBJ2-3; D assignment may be TRBD1 or TRBD2 (7 bases each). Germline V lookup: CDR1 SGHNT, CDR2 YENEEA. The CDR3 length is 16 residues. The V end was cut by 1 base, the J end by 3 bases, with 14 bases between. The CDR3 bases are TGTGCCAGCAGCTTAGCACAGGGGAGGGGGACAGATACGCAGTATTTT. Amino acids: CASSLAQGRGTDTQYF.

This chain links TRBV4-1 with TRBJ1-4, with D perhaps TRBD1 (6 bases). The ends were cut back, 1 base at V and 5 bases at J, with 11 bases in the middle. The V gene's germline CDR1 is MGHRA and CDR2 YSYEKL. The CDR3 runs to 15 residues. This CDR3 reads CASSQGTVQNEKLFF. The CDR3 region has the DNA TGCGCCAGCAGCCAAGGGACAGTACAGAATGAAAAACTGTTTTTT.

V is TRBV28 and J is TRBJ1-2, with D unresolved. V was cut by 7 bases and J by 4 bases, with 7 bases left in between. Germline assignment: CDR1 MDHEN and CDR2 SYDVKM. The CDR3 runs 11 residues. CDR3 in amino acids: CASTDRYGYTF. The CDR3 nucleotides are TGTGCCAGCACGGACCGCTATGGCTACACCTTC.

The J gene is TRBJ2-1, the V gene TRBV27; no clear D. The V and J ends lost 5 bases and 9 bases respectively, with 14 bases between them. Germline V gives CDR1 MNHEY, CDR2 SMNVEV (reference sequence). The CDR3 covers 13 residues. CDR3 nucleotide sequence: TGTGCCAGCAGTCCCACCTCCGTGAGTGAGCAGTTCTTC. Translation gives CASSPTSVSEQFF.

In this sample, this clone turned up a few times. The rearrangement joins TRBV27 to TRBJ2-1, with D possibly matching TRBD1 (7 bases). CDR1 MNHEY and CDR2 SMNVEV come from the germline V gene (reference sequence). The CDR3 extends over 15 amino acids. With 3 bases removed from V and 2 bases from J, the gap between germline ends came to 11 bases. CDR3 loop: CASSLQGGAYNEQFF. CDR3 nucleotide sequence: TGTGCCAGCAGTTTGCAGGGGGGCGCCTACAATGAGCAGTTCTTC.

CDR3 bases: TGTGCCAGCCGCCGCGCGTTCAACACTGAAGCTTTCTTT. Encoded protein: CASRRAFNTEAFF. The chain uses TRBV6-5 and TRBJ1-1; no clear D gene. V was trimmed by 8 bases and J by 2 bases, leaving 12 bases between them. This CDR3 spans 13 amino acids. From germline, CDR1 is MNHEY and CDR2 SVGAGI.

V and J are TRBV18 and TRBJ2-3; 10 bases fit TRBD2. The CDR3 sequence is 15 residues long. Trimming took 6 bases from V and 3 from J; bases not matched to a gene: 6. Germline values: CDR1 KGHSH, CDR2 LQKENI. CDR3 sequence (DNA): TGTGCCAGCTCGTATGGACTAGCGGTTACAGATACGCAGTATTTT. This gives the protein CASSYGLAVTDTQYF.

In this sample, this clone turned up once. The chain has TRBV19 and TRBJ1-2; weak D call: TRBD1 (5 bases). Germline loops: CDR1 LNHDA, CDR2 SQIVND (reference sequence). The CDR3 sequence is 14 residues long. V lost 9 bases to trimming and J lost 5 bases, with 19 bases between them. The CDR3 is CASQDTSWRYGYTF. The CDR3 DNA reads TGTGCCAGCCAGGACACATCCTGGAGGTATGGCTACACCTTC.

The chain couples TRBV19 to TRBJ2-7; TRBD1 is a possible D gene (6 bases). Germline CDR1 reads LNHDA; CDR2 reads SQIVND (reference sequence). CDR3 length: 15 residues. The V end was cut by 5 bases, the J end by 4 bases, with 18 bases between. CDR3 protein: CASSPIPRDKYEQYF. The CDR3 bases are TGTGCCAGTAGTCCCATCCCACGGGACAAATACGAGCAGTACTTC.

This clone occurred once. The rearrangement joins TRBV28 to TRBJ1-5; D is undetermined. Germline CDR1 is MDHEN and CDR2 is SYDVKM. Between the trimmed V and J ends, which lost 2 bases and 1 base, there was a span of 15 bases. The CDR3 extends over 17 amino acids. Here the CDR3 reads CASSLVGVPRSNQPQHF. The CDR3 DNA sequence: TGTGCCAGCAGTTTAGTCGGGGTCCCGCGGAGCAATCAGCCCCAGCATTTT. The full variable domain, completed using reference TRBV28 and TRBJ1-5, is DVKVTQSSRYLVKRTGEKVFLECVQDMDHENMFWYRQDPGLGLRLIYFSYDVKMKEKGDIPEGYSVSREKKERFSLILESASTNQTSMYLCASSLVGVPRSNQPQHFGDGTRLSIL.

V and J are TRBV6-5 and TRBJ2-7; no clear D. This CDR3 spans 14 amino acids. V dropped 6 bases and J dropped 1 base, with 13 bases sitting between them. Germline CDR1 and CDR2: MNHEY and SVGAGI. CDR3 protein: CASRGGFISYEQYF. Here the CDR3 DNA reads TGTGCCAGCAGGGGCGGATTCATATCCTACGAGCAGTACTTC.

The chain couples TRBV18 to TRBJ1-1; no clear D. Germline V gene data show CDR1 as KGHSH and CDR2 as LQKENI. The CDR3 runs to 12 residues. The V end lost 4 bases, the J end lost 11 bases, and 14 bases lay between the germline ends. The CDR3 spells CASSRKSGIAFF. In DNA form, the CDR3 reads TGTGCCAGCTCACGAAAGTCCGGGATTGCTTTCTTT.

V and J are TRBV11-2 and TRBJ2-7; 9 bases are a match to TRBD1. The CDR3 covers 14 residues. Germline trimming cut 7 bases from V and 2 bases from J; bases unmatched to any gene: 6. Germline V gives CDR1 SGHAT, CDR2 FQNNGV. The CDR3 region is CASNRQGGPYEQYF. CDR3 DNA: TGTGCCAGCAACCGACAGGGGGGGCCCTACGAGCAGTACTTC.

V usage is TRBV5-1 and J usage is TRBJ2-7; TRBD2 matches at 7 bases. This CDR3 comprises 14 residues. V was clipped by 7 bases and J by 4 bases; unmatched bases: 11. Germline CDR1 reads SGHRS; CDR2 reads YFSETQ. As DNA, the CDR3 is TGCGCCAGCCAACTCTTGGGGGGGAGGTACGAGCAGTACTTC. Amino acids: CASQLLGGRYEQYF.